This T cell receptor (beta chain) emerged from a study of vaccination and CD4 T cells after COVID-19. At the level of the study: The authors used overlapping spike peptides from SARS-CoV-2, HCoV-NL63, HCoV-OC43 and HCoV-229E to stimulate cells. Some control cultures received a CEFX pool, which served as the positive control. Others received an HIV-1 Nef pool or no peptide.

Regarding this clonotype: Its matching antigen is unknown.

Treatment described: roughly nine-day PBMC culture with coronavirus spike peptide pools or control peptides (ViraFEST assay). At both days 3 and 7, half the medium was replaced with fresh IL-2 medium. The Oncomine TCR Beta short-read assay was applied to DNA of cultured CD4+ T cells. Via MiXCR, TCRdb re-called the PCR reads, giving one row per CDR3 protein. Of over 10,000 distinct CDR3 sequences listed, about 48% are singletons. Germline CDR1 SNHLY, CDR2 FYNNEI. V was trimmed by 8 bases and J by 0 bases, leaving 16 bases between them. The CDR3 is made up of 15 amino acids. Sequenced here: cultured CD4+ T cells from blood, sampled after SARS-CoV-2 vaccination. The TCR originated in a human donor with COVID-19. The chain links TRBV2 to TRBJ1-1; possibly TRBD1 for D (6 bases). Here the CDR3 DNA reads TGTGCCAGCTCCGGCAGGGGTAATATGAACACTGAAGCTTTCTTT. Translating gives CASSGRGNMNTEAFF. The complete variable domain, with remaining parts taken from reference TRBV2 and TRBJ1-1, reads EPEVTQTPSHQVTQMGQEVILRCVPISNHLYFYWYRQILGQKVEFLVSFYNNEISEKSEIFDDQFSVERPDGSNFTLKIRSTKLEDSAMYFCASSGRGNMNTEAFFGQGTRLTVV.